This T cell receptor (beta chain) was sequenced for a study of blood T cell repertoires in COVID-19. Study context: There were acute and convalescent COVID-19 samples, and they came from the United States, Italy and Spain.

Authors' processing steps: From reference gene primer amplification, estimates of nucleated cell counts were derived. Sequenced by immunoSEQ multiplex PCR; TCRdb stores in-frame clones only, minus some. V and J calls and clone size come straight from that table; D and trimming were deduced from the DNA. The data show 95,000 to 150,000 clones, 88% seen once. Germline lookup yields CDR1 LNHDA and CDR2 SQIVND (reference sequence). This CDR3 is built from 16 residues. Trimming removed 3 bases at V and 0 bases at J, with 12 bases between. This sequence was found in a woman older than 75 with acute or convalescent COVID-19. V gene TRBV19 combines with J gene TRBJ1-3, with D uncertain. Sequencing was done on a sample of peripheral blood. The CDR3 coding sequence is TGTGCCAGTAGTATGGGCGGGCAGAGCTCTGGAAACACCATATATTTT. Protein: CASSMGGQSSGNTIYF.